Below are 16 T cell receptor beta chains sequenced from a single sample in a study of lymphopenia after photon versus proton radiotherapy. The assay was immunoSEQ multiplex PCR, and TCRdb's table has in-frame clones only and misses some. The repertoire has over 35,000 clones, 86% of them found once; the top ten carry about a tenth. Sequenced material: peripheral blood, taken from a patient treated with proton-based radiotherapy. These receptors originate from an older woman with pancreatic cancer. Some clones in this sample may be carry-over from other donors' samples.

The chain joins TRBV11-2 to TRBJ1-4; D not resolved. V lost 5 bases, J lost 12 bases, and 13 bases lay in between. Germline assignment: CDR1 SGHAT and CDR2 FQNNGV. There are 12 residues in the CDR3. The CDR3 reads CASSPENTELFF. In nucleotides, the CDR3 is TGTGCCAGCAGCCCCGAAAACACGGAACTGTTTTTT.

The chain is built from TRBV7-9 and TRBJ2-2; D possibly corresponds to TRBD1 (6 bases). Germline V CDR1 and CDR2: SEHNR, FQNEAQ (reference sequence). This CDR3 has 14 residues. Trimming removed 5 bases from V and 5 bases from J, with 12 bases in between. CDR3 nucleotide sequence: TGTGCCAGCAGCCGATTAACAGGGACCGGGGAGCTGTTTTTT. Its protein is CASSRLTGTGELFF.

This chain connects TRBV11-2 to TRBJ1-5, with D perhaps TRBD1 (5 bases). The CDR3 has 15 amino acids. V was trimmed by 0 bases and J by 7 bases, leaving 13 bases between them. Germline CDR1 and CDR2: SGHAT and FQNNGV. CDR3 DNA sequence: TGTGCCAGCAGCTTAGATCCGGGGGGAAAACAGCCCCAGCATTTT. It is translated as CASSLDPGGKQPQHF.

The chain carries TRBV10-3 and TRBJ2-2, with no clear D. CDR3 length: 14 amino acids. Between the trimmed V and J ends, which lost 0 bases and 4 bases, there was a span of 6 bases. CDR1 and CDR2 (germline): ENHRY, SYGVKD. The CDR3 here is CAISESHSTGELFF. The DNA for the CDR3 is TGTGCCATCAGTGAGTCCCATAGCACCGGGGAGCTGTTTTTT.

The J gene is TRBJ1-6, the V gene TRBV6-5, with TRBD1 identical over 8 bases. Germline CDR1 reads MNHEY; CDR2 reads SVGAGI. The CDR3 has 15 residues. V was clipped by 6 bases and J by 15 bases; unmatched bases: 16. The CDR3 here is CASRGTRDRPLRLHF. The CDR3, as DNA: TGTGCCAGCAGAGGTACTCGGGACAGGCCTCTACGCCTCCACTTT.

The chain combines TRBV10-3 with TRBJ1-2; D perhaps matches TRBD1 (5 bases). V was shortened by 5 bases and J by 3 bases, with 22 bases between the two germline ends. Germline V lookup: CDR1 ENHRY, CDR2 SYGVKD. The CDR3 spans 17 residues. The CDR3 sequence is CAISKNQGVGVDYGYTF. CDR3 coding DNA: TGTGCCATCAGTAAGAATCAGGGAGTTGGGGTGGACTATGGCTACACCTTC.

J is TRBJ1-2 and V is TRBV6-1; D may be TRBD1 (5 bases). The length of the CDR3 is 15 residues. With 6 bases removed from V and 0 bases from J, the gap between germline ends came to 14 bases. Per the germline V gene, CDR1 is MNHNS and CDR2 is SASEGT. CDR3 sequence reads: CASRDTGLANYGYTF. DNA of the CDR3: TGTGCCAGCAGGGATACAGGACTAGCTAACTATGGCTACACCTTC.

As to this clone: Other DNA sequences within the sample encode an identical CDR3. The chain recombines TRBV28 with TRBJ2-3; the D gene could be TRBD1 or TRBD2 (5 bases each). The CDR3 sequence is 16 residues long. CDR1 and CDR2 (germline): MDHEN, SYDVKM. Trimming took off 1 base at V and 0 bases at J, with 11 bases between the two ends. The CDR3 reads CASSLYGTGSTDTQYF. In DNA form, the CDR3 reads TGTGCCAGCAGTTTATATGGGACGGGTAGCACAGATACGCAGTATTTT.

V usage is TRBV10-3 and J usage is TRBJ2-7, with 10 positions matching TRBD1. Trimming removed 11 bases from V and 4 bases from J; junction bases left unmatched: 8. Germline V CDR1 and CDR2: ENHRY, SYGVKD. This CDR3 contains 13 residues. CDR3 bases: TGTGCCGCAGCCGGGACAGGGGTTTACGAGCAGTACTTC. This translates into CAAAGTGVYEQYF.

This rearrangement joins TRBV29-1 to TRBJ1-2; 12 bases line up with TRBD1. This CDR3 is 15 amino acids long. Unmatched junction bases numbered 4, after V lost 0 bases and J lost 5 bases. The germline gives CDR1 SQVTM, CDR2 ANQGSEA. CDR3 residues: CSVEDGTGGGYGYTF. CDR3 bases: TGCAGCGTTGAAGACGGGACAGGGGGCGGGTATGGCTACACCTTC.

The chain carries TRBV28 and TRBJ1-1; D is perhaps TRBD1 (5 bases). The CDR3 is 14 amino acids. The germline V gene encodes CDR1 MDHEN and CDR2 SYDVKM. V shed 3 bases and J shed 2 bases, with 10 bases lying between them. This CDR3 is CASSFGGVNTEAFF. CDR3 coding DNA: TGTGCCAGCAGTTTTGGGGGGGTAAACACTGAAGCTTTCTTT.

The chain recombines TRBV18 with TRBJ2-1, with TRBD2 matching over 12 bases. Trimming took 6 bases from V and 5 from J; bases not matched to a gene: 8. The CDR3 spans 16 residues. Germline-derived CDR1 and CDR2 are KGHSH and LQKENI. The CDR3 protein is CASSPRLAGANNEQFF. DNA for the CDR3: TGTGCCAGCTCGCCTAGACTAGCGGGAGCGAACAATGAGCAGTTCTTC.

CDR3 coding DNA: TGTGCCAGCAGCGTACGCGGGCAGTTTGGCGAGACCCAGTACTTC. Translation gives CASSVRGQFGETQYF. This chain uses TRBV9 with TRBJ2-5; possibly TRBD2 for D (5 bases). CDR1 SGDLS and CDR2 YYNGEE come from the germline V gene. The CDR3 totals 15 residues. V lost 1 base and J 5 bases, leaving 15 bases between the germline ends. Using reference TRBV9 and TRBJ2-5 for the parts outside the CDR3, the full variable domain is DSGVTQTPKHLITATGQRVTLRCSPRSGDLSVYWYQQSLDQGLQFLIQYYNGEERAKGNILERFSAQQFPDLHSELNLSSLELGDSALYFCASSVRGQFGETQYFGPGTRLLVL.

This chain connects TRBV7-2 to TRBJ2-2; TRBD2 agrees at 10 bases. The CDR3 runs to 18 residues. The germline CDR1 and CDR2 sequences are SGHTA and FQGNSA. The ends lost 1 base at V and 5 bases at J; junction bases unmatched: 10. CDR3 in amino acids: CASSLDGSGRFWTGELFF. The DNA of the CDR3 is TGTGCCAGCAGCTTAGATGGTAGCGGGAGGTTCTGGACCGGGGAGCTGTTTTTT.

The chain joins TRBV2 to TRBJ1-2; D ambiguous. The CDR3 length is 14 residues. Germline lookup yields CDR1 SNHLY and CDR2 FYNNEI. Trimming removed 7 bases at V and 4 bases at J, with 16 bases between. In nucleotides, the CDR3 is TGTGCCAGCACCCGGGCCTCCGGCGGCTATGGCTACACCTTC. Encoded protein: CASTRASGGYGYTF.

This chain connects TRBV19 to TRBJ2-4, with 7 bases aligning to TRBD1. Germline values: CDR1 LNHDA, CDR2 SQIVND (reference sequence). Trimming at V came to 10 bases and at J to 7 bases, leaving 10 bases not matched to a gene. This CDR3 comprises 13 residues. Written as DNA, the CDR3 is TGTGCCACAAACACAGGGGCGGGTAACATTCAGTACTTC. Its protein product is CATNTGAGNIQYF. The full variable domain, in which reference TRBV19 and TRBJ2-4 provide the parts outside the CDR3, is DGGITQSPKYLFRKEGQNVTLSCEQNLNHDAMYWYRQDPGQGLRLIYYSQIVNDFQKGDIAEGYSVSREKKESFPLTVTSAQKNPTAFYLCATNTGAGNIQYFGAGTRLSVL.